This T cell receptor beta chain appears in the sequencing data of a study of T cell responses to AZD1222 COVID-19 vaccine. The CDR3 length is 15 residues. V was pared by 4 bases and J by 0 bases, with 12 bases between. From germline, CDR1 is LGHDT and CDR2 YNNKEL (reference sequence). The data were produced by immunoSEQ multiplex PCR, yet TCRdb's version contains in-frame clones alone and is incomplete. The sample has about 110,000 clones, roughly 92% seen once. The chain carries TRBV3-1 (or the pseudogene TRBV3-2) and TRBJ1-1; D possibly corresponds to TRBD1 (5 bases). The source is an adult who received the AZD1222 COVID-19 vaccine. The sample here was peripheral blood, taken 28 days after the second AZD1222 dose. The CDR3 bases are TGTGCCAGCAGCCCAAGGGGACGTATGAACACTGAAGCTTTCTTT. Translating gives CASSPRGRMNTEAFF.